The clone carrying this T cell receptor beta chain showed up many times. Its antigen remains unidentified. The data derive from a study of T cells after yellow fever vaccination. Study-level findings and limits: There was a small share of clonotypes that showed up in both the CD4 and CD8 compartments. Once the booster was given, most primary-vaccination clones reappeared, at 95% to 97% for CD4 and roughly 90% for CD8.

Germline-derived CDR1 and CDR2 are LNHDA and SQIVND (reference sequence). The ends were cut back, 2 bases at V and 3 bases at J, with 7 bases in the middle. CDR3 size: 14 residues. TCRdb fed the 5' RACE reads into MiXCR, producing one record per CDR3 protein. Among a few hundred thousand distinct CDR3 sequences, around 5.3% were seen once, and the ten largest hold around 3.5%. The specimen comprised CD4+ T cells sorted from PBMCs, sampled on the day of the yellow fever booster vaccination. This rearrangement joins TRBV19 to TRBJ2-2; D is perhaps TRBD1 or TRBD2 (5 bases each). This receptor was identified in a man between 18 and 35 years old who received the YFV17D yellow fever vaccine. The DNA for the CDR3 is TGTGCCAGTAGTATATGGGGGTACACCGGGGAGCTGTTTTTT. It yields the protein CASSIWGYTGELFF.